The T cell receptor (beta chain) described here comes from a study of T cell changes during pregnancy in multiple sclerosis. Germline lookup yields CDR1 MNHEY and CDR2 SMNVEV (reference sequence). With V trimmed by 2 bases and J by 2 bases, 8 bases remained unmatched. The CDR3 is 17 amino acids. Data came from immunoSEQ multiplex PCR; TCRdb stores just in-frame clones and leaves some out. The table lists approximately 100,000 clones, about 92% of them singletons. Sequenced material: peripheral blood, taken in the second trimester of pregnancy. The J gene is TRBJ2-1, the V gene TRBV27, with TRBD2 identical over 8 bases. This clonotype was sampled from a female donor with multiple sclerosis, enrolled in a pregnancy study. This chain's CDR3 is CASSLGVAGRAYNEQFF. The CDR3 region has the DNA TGTGCCAGCAGTTTAGGGGTAGCGGGACGAGCCTACAATGAGCAGTTCTTC.